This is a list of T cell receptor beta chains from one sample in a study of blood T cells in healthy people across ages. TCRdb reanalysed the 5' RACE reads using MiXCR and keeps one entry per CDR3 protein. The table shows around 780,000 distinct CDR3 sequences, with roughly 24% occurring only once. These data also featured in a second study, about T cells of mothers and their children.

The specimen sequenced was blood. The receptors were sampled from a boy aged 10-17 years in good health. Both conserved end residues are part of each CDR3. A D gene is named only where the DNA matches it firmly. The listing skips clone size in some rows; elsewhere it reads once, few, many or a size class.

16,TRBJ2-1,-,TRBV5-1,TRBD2,TGCGCCAGCAGCTTGCAACTAGCGGGGGCCAACAATGAGCAGTTCTTC,CASSLQLAGANNEQFF
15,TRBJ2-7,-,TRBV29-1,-,TGCAGCGTTGTCCGTTGGGGGGCGAGGGTCTACGAGCAGTACTTC,CSVVRWGARVYEQYF
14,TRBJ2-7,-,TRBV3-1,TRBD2,TGTGCCAGCAGCCCCCCTAGCGGGGTAGCCGAGCAGTACTTC,CASSPPSGVAEQYF
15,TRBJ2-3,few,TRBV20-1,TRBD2,TGCAGTGCTAGACCTAGCGGGGACCTCACAGATACGCAGTATTTT,CSARPSGDLTDTQYF
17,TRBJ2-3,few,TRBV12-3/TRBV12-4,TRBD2,TGTGCCAGCAGTGCCCCGGGACTAGCGGGGGGTTCAGATACGCAGTATTTT,CASSAPGLAGGSDTQYF
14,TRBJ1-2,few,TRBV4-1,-,TGCGCCAGCAGCCCCGGGACCTCCTACTATGGCTACACCTTC,CASSPGTSYYGYTF
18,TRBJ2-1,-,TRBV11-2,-,TGTGCCAGCAGCTTAGTTTTTCGCCAGCGGGCCTCCTACAATGAGCAGTTCTTC,CASSLVFRQRASYNEQFF
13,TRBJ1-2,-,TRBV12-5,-,TGTGCTAGTGAACCCGTGACGGTCCATGGCTACACCTTC,CASEPVTVHGYTF
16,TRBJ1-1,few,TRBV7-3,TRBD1,TGTGCCGGCAGCTTTTCGGGGACAGGGAGAAACACTGAAACTTTCTTT,CAGSFSGTGRNTETFF
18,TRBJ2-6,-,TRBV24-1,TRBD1,TGTGCCACCAGTGATTGGGGGACAGGAAGCTCTGGGGCCAACGTCCTGACTTTC,CATSDWGTGSSGANVLTF